This record looks at one T cell receptor (beta chain) sequence and its context. No cognate antigen has been identified for it. Base qualities are not provided; no much larger clone lies one nucleotide away. On an AutoMACS, CD4+ and CD8+ cells were isolated via positive magnetic bead selection, and their purity was verified by flow cytometry. Clonal expansions were first screened by flow cytometry with a TCR V beta antibody panel, then characterized by TCRB deep sequencing of sorted CD8+ fractions. Peripheral blood mononuclear cells were isolated by Ficoll-Paque PLUS density gradient separation. DNA was extracted from CD4-enriched, CD8-enriched or PBMC samples with Nucleospin Tissue or Tissue XS kits and quantified with a Qubit 2.0 fluorometer. This sample is part of a study of somatic mutations in cytotoxic T cells in rheumatoid arthritis (dated 2017 in TCRdb). Notes on the research overall: Peripheral blood (approximately 32 ml EDTA) was collected from patients immediately after diagnosis and before any treatment began. In newly diagnosed rheumatoid arthritis without treatment, the study examined if expanded CD8+ T-cell clones harbor somatic mutations, relying on TCRB deep sequencing to characterize clonality. For roughly 61 rheumatoid arthritis patients and 20 or so healthy controls, TCRB deep sequencing was carried out. Some T-cell populations stained with V beta antibodies were sorted by flow on a FACSAria II or Sony SH800 to nearly 100% purity, with sorted V beta1+ cells additionally subjected to TCRB sequencing. Patient and control groups had essentially identical median ages. Points the paper makes about the study in general: CD8+ clonality increased with age in patients (Spearman r of about 0.5) but not in healthy controls. The slight underrepresentation of TRBV07 in patients was not corrected for multiple comparisons. There was no significant difference in CD8+ T-cell clonality between rheumatoid arthritis patients and age-matched healthy controls. The largest CD8+ clone made up more than 20% of CD8+ cells in about an eighth of the roughly 65 patients, and blood and synovial fluid shared several identical CD8+ TCRB sequences. Viral specificity could not be ruled out by absence from virus-specific databases, and the antigen targets of the expanded CD8+ clones remained unknown.

From the germline V gene (reference sequence), CDR1 is SGHAT and CDR2 is FQDESV. Relative to germline, V is missing 2 bases and J is missing 1 base, with 5 bases of the junction outside any gene match. There are 18 amino acids in the CDR3, from cysteine to phenylalanine inclusive. This entry keeps only the CDR3 DNA: 54 bases, framed from base 1. Sequencing of TCRB CDR3 was done on genomic DNA with the immunoSEQ assay. For the original study's pipeline: Published virus-specific TCRB sequences were compared with patient CD8+ clones larger than 1%, and only a few matches were found. The analyses included only productive TCRB rearrangements. Clonality was calculated as a Shannon entropy-based productive clonality index, and a clone was defined by a unique TCRB CDR3 sequence. The template counts of each clone relative to the total templates per sample were used to calculate repertoire overlap between two samples. A correlation with a Spearman r of roughly 0.66 was found between V-gene usage by flow cytometry and V-gene usage by TCRB sequencing. TCRdb limited this immuneACCESS table to in-frame rearrangements with V and J called. A share of clones is missing; checked studies link under half to unresolved V genes, and the rest is unexplained. V and J calls and clone size are as listed in that table; D and trimming were resolved from the DNA. For this sample the table gives about 16,000 clones, of which around 80% were detected only once. The ten largest clones represent more than 15% of the sample.

Sample: CD8+ T cells sorted from blood. This receptor was obtained from a woman in her fifties or sixties with rheumatoid arthritis. The sequence links TRBV11-1 to TRBJ2-1; a stretch of 13 junction bases matches TRBD2. This receptor carries the CDR3 CASSLWTSGSQSYNEQFF. The nucleotide sequence reads as follows: TGTGCCAGCAGCTTATGGACTAGCGGGAGTCAATCCTACAATGAGCAGTTCTTC.